This entry lists 24 T cell receptor beta chains sequenced from one sample in a study of OX40 agonist ivuxolimab in advanced cancers. Sequencing used immunoSEQ multiplex PCR; TCRdb keeps in-frame clones, though not all of them. The data show some 46,000 clones, 70% to 80% seen once. Source: CD4+ or CD8+ T cells sorted from blood, taken in a trial of the OX40 agonist ivuxolimab. The receptor source for this set is an adult with an advanced solid tumor such as melanoma, head and neck, liver or kidney cancer.

This clone was seen just once. The chain is built from TRBV5-1 and TRBJ2-7; possible D gene TRBD1, 6 bases. The germline V gene encodes CDR1 SGHRS and CDR2 YFSETQ. CDR3 size: 13 residues. V lost 4 bases to trimming and J lost 2 bases, with 10 bases between them. The DNA for the CDR3 is TGCGCCAGCAGCCTTGACAGGACCTACGAGCAGTACTTC. Protein product: CASSLDRTYEQYF.

This clone was recorded only once. This chain uses TRBV4-3 with TRBJ1-1, with 7 positions matching TRBD1. With V trimmed by 3 bases and J by 6 bases, 4 bases remained unmatched. There are 13 residues in the CDR3. Looked up from germline, CDR1 is LGHNA and CDR2 is YSLEER. This CDR3 reads CASSQFTGAEAFF. In DNA form, the CDR3 reads TGCGCCAGCAGCCAGTTTACAGGGGCTGAAGCTTTCTTT.

The chain recombines TRBV28 with TRBJ2-7, with D possibly matching TRBD2 (6 bases). The CDR3 covers 16 residues. V lost 3 bases and J 3 bases, leaving 18 bases between the germline ends. From germline, CDR1 is MDHEN and CDR2 SYDVKM. The CDR3 spells CASSFARPGENYEQYF. In DNA form, the CDR3 reads TGTGCCAGCAGTTTTGCTCGTCCGGGGGAGAACTACGAGCAGTACTTC.

V is TRBV19 and J is TRBJ1-5, with D unclear. CDR1 LNHDA and CDR2 SQIVND come from the germline V gene (reference sequence). Trimming took off 5 bases at V and 6 bases at J, with 14 bases between the two ends. This CDR3 has 14 residues. CDR3 coding DNA: TGTGCCAGTAGTGTTGAAGATTCAGGTCAGCCCCAGCATTTT. Protein: CASSVEDSGQPQHF.

This rearrangement joins TRBV7-9 to TRBJ1-4; 8 nucleotides line up with TRBD1. There are 17 residues in the CDR3. Trimming took 4 bases from V and 5 from J; bases not matched to a gene: 12. CDR1 SEHNR and CDR2 FQNEAQ come from the germline V gene (reference sequence). The CDR3 bases are TGTGCCAGCAGCTCAACGCGACAGGGGCATAAAAATGAAAAACTGTTTTTT. This codes for CASSSTRQGHKNEKLFF.

CDR3 region: CASSLGPSSTYEQYF. CDR3 nucleotide sequence: TGTGCCAGCAGTCTAGGCCCTAGCAGTACCTACGAGCAGTACTTC. The gene calls are TRBV28 and TRBJ2-7, with D perhaps TRBD2 (5 bases). With 5 bases removed from V and 2 bases from J, the gap between germline ends came to 16 bases. The CDR3 covers 15 residues. Germline V gives CDR1 MDHEN, CDR2 SYDVKM.

The gene calls are TRBV28 and TRBJ2-7, with D perhaps assigned TRBD1 or TRBD2 (5 bases each). Germline loops: CDR1 MDHEN, CDR2 SYDVKM. The CDR3 contains 17 residues. The V gene lost 4 bases and the J gene lost 2 bases, with 21 bases spanning the gap. The CDR3 DNA follows: TGTGCCAGCAGTTCCCCCCAGGGACGCACACGCCCCTACGAGCAGTACTTC. Translated, it gives CASSSPQGRTRPYEQYF. The variable domain in full, with the rest retrieved from reference TRBV28 and TRBJ2-7, is DVKVTQSSRYLVKRTGEKVFLECVQDMDHENMFWYRQDPGLGLRLIYFSYDVKMKEKGDIPEGYSVSREKKERFSLILESASTNQTSMYLCASSSPQGRTRPYEQYFGPGTRLTVT.

The chain joins TRBV7-2 to TRBJ2-3; 8 bases map to TRBD2. There are 16 residues in the CDR3. With 1 base clipped from V and 0 bases from J, the junction kept 3 bases outside the gene matches. Germline V CDR1 and CDR2: SGHTA, FQGNSA. The CDR3 DNA sequence: TGTGCCAGCAGCTTAGTAGCGGGGTCTAGCACAGATACGCAGTATTTT. Residues: CASSLVAGSSTDTQYF.

This chain joins TRBV30 and TRBJ1-5; TRBD1 aligns across 9 bases. The CDR3 contains 13 residues. J gave up 8 bases and V 8 bases, and 10 bases lay outside the gene matches. In germline, CDR1 is GTSNPN, CDR2 SVGIG (reference sequence). CDR3 sequence (DNA): TGTGCCGGCTCCGGGACAGGGAGGGAGCCCCAGCATTTT. This encodes CAGSGTGREPQHF.

This sequence joins TRBV4-1 and TRBJ2-6; D is uncertain. CDR3 length: 15 residues. V was shortened by 0 bases and J by 2 bases, with 5 bases between the two germline ends. The germline V gene has CDR1 MGHRA and CDR2 YSYEKL. The CDR3 loop reads CASSQDGAGANVLTF. CDR3 bases: TGCGCCAGCAGCCAAGATGGGGCTGGGGCCAACGTCCTGACTTTC.

This chain uses TRBV18 with TRBJ2-7, with D possibly matching TRBD2 (6 bases). The germline V gene encodes CDR1 KGHSH and CDR2 LQKENI. Trimming removed 0 bases at V and 7 bases at J, with 16 bases between. The CDR3 extends over 15 amino acids. The DNA for the CDR3 is TGTGCCAGCTCACCACCAGGAGGGGCAGGCGGTGAGCAGTACTTC. Translation: CASSPPGGAGGEQYF.

The chain has TRBV5-4 and TRBJ2-3; 9 nucleotides line up with TRBD2. The CDR3 sequence is 16 residues long. J lost 5 bases, V lost 0 bases, and 7 bases had no gene match. CDR1 and CDR2 (germline): SGHNT, YYREEE (reference sequence). The DNA for the CDR3 is TGTGCCAGCAGCTTGGGGCGCGGGAGGGCGGGAGATACGCAGTATTTT. Encoded protein: CASSLGRGRAGDTQYF. The full variable domain, with the rest looked up from reference TRBV5-4 and TRBJ2-3, is ETGVTQSPTHLIKTRGQQVTLRCSSQSGHNTVSWYQQALGQGPQFIFQYYREEENGRGNFPPRFSGLQFPNYSSELNVNALELDDSALYLCASSLGRGRAGDTQYFGPGTRLTVL.

The rearrangement joins TRBV5-5 to TRBJ1-6; tentatively, D is TRBD1 (5 bases). The CDR3 contains 16 residues. Germline V gene sequence: CDR1 SGHKS, CDR2 YYEKEE (reference sequence). V was clipped by 1 base and J by 4 bases, with 12 bases between them. The CDR3 DNA reads as TGTGCCAGCAGCTTGAAGGGGACGGTTTATAATTCACCCCTCCACTTT. Translated, it gives CASSLKGTVYNSPLHF.

The table lists this clone with a few counts. This rearrangement joins TRBV5-1 to TRBJ1-6; D is unclear. Deletions cut 4 bases from V and 9 bases from J, with 14 bases between. Germline V gene lookup returns CDR1 SGHRS and CDR2 YFSETQ. The length of the CDR3 is 14 residues. The CDR3 loop is CASSLLGMGSPLHF. In DNA, the CDR3 is TGCGCCAGCAGCCTCCTCGGTATGGGTTCACCCCTCCACTTT.

This chain connects TRBV10-1 to TRBJ1-2; perhaps TRBD1 as D (5 bases). V was shortened by 3 bases and J by 6 bases, with 11 bases between the two germline ends. The CDR3 length is 13 residues. Germline CDR1 reads WNHNN; CDR2 reads SYGVQD (reference sequence). This CDR3 reads CASSDVAGNGYTF. DNA of the CDR3: TGCGCCAGCAGTGATGTGGCAGGGAATGGCTACACCTTC.

CDR3: CASSSSGSAKNIQYF. In DNA, the CDR3 is TGTGCCAGCTCCTCTAGCGGGTCTGCCAAAAACATTCAGTACTTC. The genes are TRBV18 and TRBJ2-4, with 8 bases identical to TRBD2. This CDR3 is 15 amino acids long. V was clipped by 6 bases and J by 1 base; unmatched bases: 5. Germline values: CDR1 KGHSH, CDR2 LQKENI.

This sequence joins TRBV28 and TRBJ1-2, with 8 bases identical to TRBD1. V shed 6 bases and J 5 bases; nucleotides not matched to a gene: 8. Germline loops: CDR1 MDHEN, CDR2 SYDVKM. The CDR3 covers 14 residues. Written as DNA, the CDR3 is TGTGCCAGCAGGGACACAGGGGGTGATTATGGCTACACCTTC. Encoded protein: CASRDTGGDYGYTF.

In this sample, this clone turned up once. The chain carries TRBV11-2 and TRBJ2-7; 8 bases match TRBD1. This CDR3 has 18 residues. Germline trimming cut 1 base from V and 3 bases from J; bases unmatched to any gene: 14. CDR1 and CDR2 from the germline V gene are SGHAT and FQNNGV. Here the CDR3 reads CASSLVAVGRGQYYEQYF. The CDR3 coding sequence is TGTGCCAGCAGCTTAGTAGCGGTGGGCAGGGGGCAATACTACGAGCAGTACTTC. Filled out from reference TRBV11-2 and TRBJ2-7, the complete variable domain reads EAGVAQSPRYKIIEKRQSVAFWCNPISGHATLYWYQQILGQGPKLLIQFQNNGVVDDSQLPKDRFSAERLKGVDSTLKIQPAKLEDSAVYLCASSLVAVGRGQYYEQYFGPGTRLTVT.

As regards this clone: At one boundary the junction diverges from the germline segment, which might be a read error. V usage is TRBV4-1 and J usage is TRBJ1-3, with unresolved D. This CDR3 spans 16 amino acids. The V gene's germline CDR1 is MGHRA and CDR2 YSYEKL. CDR3 nucleotide sequence: TGCGCCGGCAGCCAAGAAGGAGGGCTCTCTGGAAACACCATATATTTT. This translates into CAGSQEGGLSGNTIYF.

The chain links TRBV5-1 to TRBJ1-2; D is possibly TRBD1 (5 bases). The V end was cut by 2 bases, the J end by 2 bases, with 10 bases between. Germline V lookup: CDR1 SGHRS, CDR2 YFSETQ. The CDR3 has 14 residues. CDR3 residues: CASSFDSSNYGYTF. CDR3 sequence (DNA): TGCGCCAGCAGCTTCGACAGCTCAAACTATGGCTACACCTTC.

This clone is classed as medium-sized (0.01 to 0.1%). This chain links TRBV7-8 with TRBJ1-5; D is undetermined. The CDR3 runs to 13 residues. V was trimmed by 3 bases and J by 10 bases, leaving 13 bases between them. Germline V gene data show CDR1 as SGHVS and CDR2 as FQNEAQ. The CDR3 protein is CASSFDTDRPQHF. DNA of the CDR3: TGTGCCAGCAGCTTCGACACCGATCGACCCCAGCATTTT.

This sequence joins TRBV7-3 and TRBJ2-2; TRBD1 aligns across 7 bases. Germline CDR1 and CDR2: SGHTA and FQGTGA. J gave up 1 base and V 5 bases, and 4 bases lay outside the gene matches. The CDR3 runs to 15 residues. CDR3 region: CASSLTGMNTGELFF. DNA of the CDR3: TGTGCCAGCAGCCTGACAGGGATGAACACCGGGGAGCTGTTTTTT.

The rearrangement links TRBV6-6 to TRBJ1-2; D unclear. Trimming cost V 7 bases and J 0 bases, with 6 bases left between them. The CDR3 covers 12 residues. In germline, CDR1 is MNHNY, CDR2 SVGAGI (reference sequence). CDR3 DNA: TGTGCCAGCAAAGGAACTAACTATGGCTACACCTTC. Its protein is CASKGTNYGYTF.

The chain uses TRBV28 and TRBJ1-5, with 9 nucleotides matching TRBD1. Germline V CDR1 and CDR2: MDHEN, SYDVKM. The CDR3 totals 18 residues. The V segment lost 8 bases and the J segment 8 bases; nucleotides outside the gene matches: 22. CDR3 sequence: CASRRWGGNRGPSEPQHF. Here the CDR3 DNA reads TGTGCCAGCCGCCGGTGGGGGGGGAACAGGGGGCCGAGCGAGCCCCAGCATTTT.